The rows below give T cell receptor beta chains drawn from one sample of a study of cytomegalovirus exposure and HLA in healthy donors. Profiled with immunoSEQ multiplex PCR; TCRdb holds only in-frame clones, not every one. The top ten hold around 3.1% of the sample, which has about 96,000 clones, 65% to 80% seen once. The sample consisted of PBMCs. The receptor source for this set is a female donor in good health and CMV-seropositive. Both conserved end residues are part of each CDR3. A D gene is named only where the DNA matches it firmly. Size tells how often a clone was seen (once, few, many) or the class of an expanded clone, and some rows leave it out.

d_call: NA
j_call: TRBJ2-7
v_call: TRBV28
clone_size: NA
cdr3_nt: TGTGCCAGCAGCCCTCCTCCACGACGGAGAAGCTCCTACGAGCAGTACTTC
cdr3_aa: CASSPPPRRRSSYEQYF

d_call: NA
j_call: TRBJ1-1
v_call: TRBV11-2
clone_size: NA
cdr3_nt: TGTGCCAGCAGCCCCCTGACTGGCCTCAGTGGAGCTTTCTTT
cdr3_aa: CASSPLTGLSGAFF

d_call: TRBD1
j_call: TRBJ1-5
v_call: TRBV28
clone_size: NA
cdr3_nt: TGTGCCAGCAGTGCACACAGGGGTAGCAATCAGCCCCAGCATTTT
cdr3_aa: CASSAHRGSNQPQHF

d_call: NA
j_call: TRBJ2-7
v_call: TRBV30
clone_size: NA
cdr3_nt: TGTGCCTGGAACCCAGGGGCGCACTACGAGCAGTACTTC
cdr3_aa: CAWNPGAHYEQYF

d_call: NA
j_call: TRBJ2-6
v_call: TRBV6-1
clone_size: few
cdr3_nt: TGTGCCAGCAGTGAACCCGGCTCTGGGGCCAACGTCCTGACTTTC
cdr3_aa: CASSEPGSGANVLTF

d_call: TRBD1
j_call: TRBJ1-2
v_call: TRBV27
clone_size: NA
cdr3_nt: TGTGCCAGCAGCTGGGGACAGGACTATGGCTACACCTTC
cdr3_aa: CASSWGQDYGYTF

d_call: NA
j_call: TRBJ1-4
v_call: TRBV7-9
clone_size: NA
cdr3_nt: TGTGCCAGCAGCTTGAGGGAGAGGGAAAAACTGTTTTTT
cdr3_aa: CASSLREREKLFF

d_call: TRBD2
j_call: TRBJ2-3
v_call: TRBV7-6
clone_size: NA
cdr3_nt: TGTGCTTCGCGGGGGGGGCTAAGCACAGATACGCAGTATTTT
cdr3_aa: CASRGGLSTDTQYF

d_call: NA
j_call: TRBJ1-1
v_call: TRBV9
clone_size: NA
cdr3_nt: TGTGCCAGCAGCGTTGACAAGAACACTGAAGCTTTCTTT
cdr3_aa: CASSVDKNTEAFF

d_call: NA
j_call: TRBJ1-5
v_call: TRBV11-2
clone_size: once
cdr3_nt: TGTGCCAGCAGCTTAAGTACAGCCATTAATCAGCCCCAGCATTTT
cdr3_aa: CASSLSTAINQPQHF

d_call: TRBD1
j_call: TRBJ1-4
v_call: TRBV27
clone_size: NA
cdr3_nt: TGTGCCAGCAGTCAGCAGGGGGGTAATGAAAAACTGTTTTTT
cdr3_aa: CASSQQGGNEKLFF

d_call: NA
j_call: TRBJ1-2
v_call: TRBV2
clone_size: NA
cdr3_nt: TGTGCCAGCAGTCCACAGGGTAACTATGGCTACACCTTC
cdr3_aa: CASSPQGNYGYTF

d_call: TRBD1
j_call: TRBJ1-1
v_call: TRBV28
clone_size: NA
cdr3_nt: TGTGCCAGCAGTCGCCACGGACAGGGGGGGACTGAAGCTTTCTTT
cdr3_aa: CASSRHGQGGTEAFF

d_call: TRBD1
j_call: TRBJ1-4
v_call: TRBV6-5
clone_size: NA
cdr3_nt: TGTGCCAGCAGCAGGACAGGGGCTGAAAAACTGTTTTTT
cdr3_aa: CASSRTGAEKLFF

d_call: TRBD2
j_call: TRBJ2-1
v_call: TRBV27
clone_size: NA
cdr3_nt: TGTGCCAGCAGTTCCGGACTAGCGGGAGGGCCCGCCTACAATGAGCAGTTCTTC
cdr3_aa: CASSSGLAGGPAYNEQFF

d_call: TRBD1
j_call: TRBJ2-7
v_call: TRBV7-8
clone_size: few
cdr3_nt: TGTGCCAGCAGTTCCGACAGGGGCAAGCCCTACGAGCAGTACTTC
cdr3_aa: CASSSDRGKPYEQYF

d_call: TRBD1
j_call: TRBJ1-2
v_call: TRBV6-6
clone_size: NA
cdr3_nt: TGTGCCAGCAGCACCACACCCCAGGGGGCCAGGTATGGCTACACCTTC
cdr3_aa: CASSTTPQGARYGYTF

d_call: NA
j_call: TRBJ1-4
v_call: TRBV5-6
clone_size: NA
cdr3_nt: TGTGCCAGCAGCCTGCAGGGACTTGCAACTAATGAAAAACTGTTTTTT
cdr3_aa: CASSLQGLATNEKLFF

d_call: TRBD2
j_call: TRBJ2-1
v_call: TRBV7-2
clone_size: NA
cdr3_nt: TGTGCCAGCAGCTCCGCGGGGGGAGGGGACAATGAGCAGTTCTTC
cdr3_aa: CASSSAGGGDNEQFF

d_call: TRBD1
j_call: TRBJ1-2
v_call: TRBV29-1
clone_size: NA
cdr3_nt: TGCAGCGTTGAACAGCAGGGGGCCTCCGCCTATGGCTACACCTTC
cdr3_aa: CSVEQQGASAYGYTF

d_call: NA
j_call: TRBJ2-3
v_call: TRBV6-5
clone_size: NA
cdr3_nt: TGTGCCAGCAGCTCCAGCACAGATACGCAGTATTTT
cdr3_aa: CASSSSTDTQYF

d_call: TRBD2
j_call: TRBJ2-1
v_call: TRBV7-2
clone_size: NA
cdr3_nt: TGTGCCAGCAGCTTTACTAGCGGCGAGCAGTTCTTC
cdr3_aa: CASSFTSGEQFF

d_call: NA
j_call: TRBJ2-3
v_call: TRBV28
clone_size: NA
cdr3_nt: TGTGCCAGCAGCCCACAGGGCACAGATACGCAGTATTTT
cdr3_aa: CASSPQGTDTQYF

d_call: TRBD1
j_call: TRBJ1-2
v_call: TRBV5-6
clone_size: NA
cdr3_nt: TGTGCCAGCAGCCCCGGGACAGTCTATGGCTACACCTTC
cdr3_aa: CASSPGTVYGYTF

d_call: NA
j_call: TRBJ1-1
v_call: TRBV5-4
clone_size: NA
cdr3_nt: TGTGCCAGCAGCTCGGGTACAGGGACGGGGACTGAAGCTTTCTTT
cdr3_aa: CASSSGTGTGTEAFF

d_call: NA
j_call: TRBJ2-3
v_call: TRBV30
clone_size: NA
cdr3_nt: TGTGCCTGTCGGGGTCGCACAGATACGCAGTATTTT
cdr3_aa: CACRGRTDTQYF

d_call: NA
j_call: TRBJ2-3
v_call: TRBV19
clone_size: NA
cdr3_nt: TGTGCCAGTAGTTTATCAGATACGCAGTATTTT
cdr3_aa: CASSLSDTQYF

d_call: NA
j_call: TRBJ1-6
v_call: TRBV9
clone_size: NA
cdr3_nt: TGTGCCAGCAGCGTAAGGGACACAACACCCCTCCACTTT
cdr3_aa: CASSVRDTTPLHF

d_call: TRBD2
j_call: TRBJ2-3
v_call: TRBV10-3
clone_size: once
cdr3_nt: TGTGCCATCAGTGGAACTAGCGGCACCGTTGGCGGCACGCAGTATTTT
cdr3_aa: CAISGTSGTVGGTQYF

d_call: TRBD1
j_call: TRBJ2-2
v_call: TRBV27
clone_size: NA
cdr3_nt: TGTGCCAGCAGCTCGACAGGGTCCTACACCGGGGAGCTGTTTTTT
cdr3_aa: CASSSTGSYTGELFF

d_call: NA
j_call: TRBJ1-6
v_call: TRBV4-1
clone_size: NA
cdr3_nt: TGCGCCAGCAGCCAAGAGTCAGACAGCTCCTATAATTCACCCCTCCACTTT
cdr3_aa: CASSQESDSSYNSPLHF

d_call: NA
j_call: TRBJ1-3
v_call: TRBV30
clone_size: few
cdr3_nt: TGTGCCTGGAGAAGTGGCCGCTCTGGAAACACCATATATTTT
cdr3_aa: CAWRSGRSGNTIYF

d_call: NA
j_call: TRBJ1-3
v_call: TRBV5-6
clone_size: once
cdr3_nt: TGTGCCAGCAACCGGAGGGACTCTGGAAACACCATATATTTT
cdr3_aa: CASNRRDSGNTIYF

d_call: NA
j_call: TRBJ1-3
v_call: TRBV2
clone_size: NA
cdr3_nt: TGTGCCAGCAGTCCCCTGACCGACAGCTCTGGAAACACCATATATTTT
cdr3_aa: CASSPLTDSSGNTIYF

d_call: NA
j_call: TRBJ2-7
v_call: TRBV4-3
clone_size: few
cdr3_nt: TGCGCCAGCAGCCAAGATATAGGGACACCGGCCTACGAGCAGTACTTC
cdr3_aa: CASSQDIGTPAYEQYF

d_call: NA
j_call: TRBJ1-5
v_call: TRBV16
clone_size: NA
cdr3_nt: TGTGCCAGCAGCCAATCGGAGAATCAGCCCCAGCATTTT
cdr3_aa: CASSQSENQPQHF

d_call: TRBD2
j_call: TRBJ2-3
v_call: TRBV2
clone_size: NA
cdr3_nt: TGTGCCAGCAGTCCCTTGGGGGTAGCGGGAGGGTTCGGGGTGCGAACAGATACGCAGTATTTT
cdr3_aa: CASSPLGVAGGFGVRTDTQYF

d_call: TRBD1
j_call: TRBJ2-5
v_call: TRBV7-3
clone_size: NA
cdr3_nt: TGTGCCAGCAGCTTGACAGGGTTGGGGGAGACCCAGTACTTC
cdr3_aa: CASSLTGLGETQYF

d_call: NA
j_call: TRBJ1-1
v_call: TRBV6-1
clone_size: NA
cdr3_nt: TGTGCCAGCAGCGGAGAGTTGAACACTGAAGCTTTCTTT
cdr3_aa: CASSGELNTEAFF

d_call: NA
j_call: TRBJ2-7
v_call: TRBV9
clone_size: few
cdr3_nt: TGTGCCAGCAGCGTCGAGGAGGGCTCCTACGAGCAGTACTTC
cdr3_aa: CASSVEEGSYEQYF

d_call: NA
j_call: TRBJ1-2
v_call: TRBV7-9
clone_size: NA
cdr3_nt: TGTGCCAGCAGCTATAGGGTCCGGGGAGGTGGGTCTGGCTACACCTTC
cdr3_aa: CASSYRVRGGGSGYTF

d_call: TRBD1
j_call: TRBJ1-1
v_call: TRBV6-5
clone_size: NA
cdr3_nt: TGTGCCAGCCGGGACAGGCCGGGAGGCACTGAAGCTTTCTTT
cdr3_aa: CASRDRPGGTEAFF

d_call: TRBD1
j_call: TRBJ1-1
v_call: TRBV6-5
clone_size: few
cdr3_nt: TGTGCCAGCAGTTACTGGTACCAGGGACAGGGTGAAGCTTTCTTT
cdr3_aa: CASSYWYQGQGEAFF

d_call: TRBD2
j_call: TRBJ2-1
v_call: TRBV7-2
clone_size: NA
cdr3_nt: TGTGCCAGCAGAGGGACTAGCGGGGGAAATGAGCAGTTCTTC
cdr3_aa: CASRGTSGGNEQFF

d_call: NA
j_call: TRBJ2-7
v_call: TRBV23-1
clone_size: NA
cdr3_nt: TGCGCCAGCAGTCAGCCGACTAGGACCCACCACGAGCAGTACTTC
cdr3_aa: CASSQPTRTHHEQYF

d_call: NA
j_call: TRBJ1-4
v_call: TRBV6-1
clone_size: few
cdr3_nt: TGTGCCAGCAGTGGCGTCCGGGGAAAACTGTTTTTT
cdr3_aa: CASSGVRGKLFF

d_call: NA
j_call: TRBJ1-1
v_call: TRBV4-1
clone_size: NA
cdr3_nt: TGCGCCAGCAGCCAAGGAAGCGGTTGGACTGAAGCTTTCTTT
cdr3_aa: CASSQGSGWTEAFF

d_call: NA
j_call: TRBJ2-1
v_call: TRBV9
clone_size: NA
cdr3_nt: TGTGCCAGCAGCGTAGGAGCGGCCTCCTACAATGAGCAGTTCTTC
cdr3_aa: CASSVGAASYNEQFF

d_call: TRBD1
j_call: TRBJ2-7
v_call: TRBV4-3
clone_size: few
cdr3_nt: TGCGCCAGCAGCCAAGGGGTGGACAGGTACTACGAGCAGTACTTC
cdr3_aa: CASSQGVDRYYEQYF

d_call: NA
j_call: TRBJ1-2
v_call: TRBV29-1
clone_size: NA
cdr3_nt: TGCAGCGTTGAAGCCCTAACCTATGGCTACACCTTC
cdr3_aa: CSVEALTYGYTF

d_call: NA
j_call: TRBJ2-3
v_call: TRBV7-7
clone_size: NA
cdr3_nt: TGTGCTAGCAGCTTAGATGGGGGCCCAACAGATACGCAGTATTTT
cdr3_aa: CASSLDGGPTDTQYF

d_call: TRBD2
j_call: TRBJ2-3
v_call: TRBV6-1
clone_size: NA
cdr3_nt: TGTGCCAGCAGTATCCGGGGGGGCCCAGATACGCAGTATTTT
cdr3_aa: CASSIRGGPDTQYF

d_call: TRBD1
j_call: TRBJ2-7
v_call: TRBV30
clone_size: NA
cdr3_nt: TGTGCCTGGAACAGGGGAACGGTTAACTACGAGCAGTACTTC
cdr3_aa: CAWNRGTVNYEQYF

d_call: NA
j_call: TRBJ1-2
v_call: TRBV7-2
clone_size: NA
cdr3_nt: TGTGCCAGCAGCTTAGCGGTGCCAAACACTGGCTACACCTTC
cdr3_aa: CASSLAVPNTGYTF